A selection of T cell receptor beta chains follows, all from one sample in a study of T-cell memory formation after mild COVID-19. In TCRdb, the 5' RACE reads were re-called with MiXCR into one record per CDR3 protein. Counted here are tens of thousands of distinct CDR3 sequences, around 13% occurring once; the ten biggest clones make up 27%. Specimen: PBMCs or a T cell subset sorted from them (not recorded which). The origin of the receptors is an adult woman who had mild COVID-19 (a few samples of this study predate the infection). Cell type and time point are not known. Each CDR3 is given with its conserved first and last residue. The D gene is left open where the match is weak. The listing skips clone size in some rows; elsewhere it reads once, few, many or a size class.

clone size: few; J gene: TRBJ1-5; CDR3 length: 15; D gene: NA; V gene: TRBV4-1; CDR3 DNA: TGCGCCAGCAGCCAAGGGCCAGGGACTAATCAGCCCCAGCATTTT; CDR3 protein: CASSQGPGTNQPQHF
clone size: many; J gene: TRBJ1-2; CDR3 length: 16; D gene: TRBD1; V gene: TRBV7-3; CDR3 DNA: TGTGCCAGCAGCTTAACGAAGGGACAGAGAAACTATGGCTACACCTTC; CDR3 protein: CASSLTKGQRNYGYTF
clone size: few; J gene: TRBJ2-7; CDR3 length: 14; D gene: NA; V gene: TRBV7-9; CDR3 DNA: TGTGCCAGCAGTCGGGTTGCAGAAAACTACGAGCAGTACTTC; CDR3 protein: CASSRVAENYEQYF
clone size: NA; J gene: TRBJ2-7; CDR3 length: 14; D gene: NA; V gene: TRBV27; CDR3 DNA: TGTGCCAGCAGTTTATTCACGGGTTCCTACGAGCAGTACTTC; CDR3 protein: CASSLFTGSYEQYF
clone size: NA; J gene: TRBJ1-1; CDR3 length: 11; D gene: NA; V gene: TRBV7-9; CDR3 DNA: TGTGCCAGCAGCTCCCAGACTGAAGCTTTCTTT; CDR3 protein: CASSSQTEAFF
clone size: NA; J gene: TRBJ2-3; CDR3 length: 16; D gene: NA; V gene: TRBV9; CDR3 DNA: TGTGCCAGCAGCGTAGTACCGGGGTACAGCACAGATACGCAGTATTTT; CDR3 protein: CASSVVPGYSTDTQYF
clone size: few; J gene: TRBJ2-1; CDR3 length: 13; D gene: NA; V gene: TRBV20-1; CDR3 DNA: TGCAGTGCTAGAGCGGGAGCCTACAATGAGCAGTTCTTC; CDR3 protein: CSARAGAYNEQFF
clone size: few; J gene: TRBJ2-7; CDR3 length: 16; D gene: NA; V gene: TRBV9; CDR3 DNA: TGTGCCAGCAGCGTAGCCCCCGACAAGAGCTCCTACGAGCAGTACTTC; CDR3 protein: CASSVAPDKSSYEQYF
clone size: NA; J gene: TRBJ1-2; CDR3 length: 15; D gene: NA; V gene: TRBV7-9; CDR3 DNA: TGTGCCAGCAGCTTTCCGCGGACCGGTAACTATGGCTACACCTTC; CDR3 protein: CASSFPRTGNYGYTF
clone size: NA; J gene: TRBJ2-3; CDR3 length: 17; D gene: NA; V gene: TRBV20-1; CDR3 DNA: TGCAGTGCTAGTTTGGTAGGGGAGACTACACGCACAGATACGCAGTATTTT; CDR3 protein: CSASLVGETTRTDTQYF
clone size: NA; J gene: TRBJ2-1; CDR3 length: 17; D gene: NA; V gene: TRBV12-3/TRBV12-4; CDR3 DNA: TGTGCCAGCAGTTTAGGACCGGCACCGAGCTCCTACAATGAGCAGTTCTTC; CDR3 protein: CASSLGPAPSSYNEQFF
clone size: NA; J gene: TRBJ2-4; CDR3 length: 14; D gene: NA; V gene: TRBV13; CDR3 DNA: TGTGCCAGCAGCTTAGACTCCTTCAGAAACATTCAGTACTTC; CDR3 protein: CASSLDSFRNIQYF
clone size: few; J gene: TRBJ2-7; CDR3 length: 13; D gene: NA; V gene: TRBV6-1; CDR3 DNA: TGTGCCACCACCTACGACAGGACCTACGAGCAGTACTTC; CDR3 protein: CATTYDRTYEQYF
clone size: few; J gene: TRBJ2-5; CDR3 length: 15; D gene: NA; V gene: TRBV7-2; CDR3 DNA: TGTGCCAGCATCCCACGAGGGGTCTCCCTAGAGACCCAGTACTTC; CDR3 protein: CASIPRGVSLETQYF
clone size: many; J gene: TRBJ2-1; CDR3 length: 14; D gene: NA; V gene: TRBV20-1; CDR3 DNA: TGCAGTGCTAGTGTCAGCTTCTCCTACAATGAGCAGTTCTTC; CDR3 protein: CSASVSFSYNEQFF
clone size: NA; J gene: TRBJ2-7; CDR3 length: 13; D gene: TRBD2; V gene: TRBV29-1; CDR3 DNA: TGCAGCGTCTTAGCGGGGGAGAACTACGAGCAGTACTTC; CDR3 protein: CSVLAGENYEQYF
clone size: many; J gene: TRBJ2-3; CDR3 length: 15; D gene: TRBD2; V gene: TRBV20-1; CDR3 DNA: TGCAGTGCTAGAGGGTCTGACGGGGGGGGAGATACGCAGTATTTT; CDR3 protein: CSARGSDGGGDTQYF
clone size: few; J gene: TRBJ1-1; CDR3 length: 12; D gene: NA; V gene: TRBV5-1; CDR3 DNA: TGCGCCAGCAGCTTGGGCCAAAATGAAGCTTTCTTT; CDR3 protein: CASSLGQNEAFF
clone size: NA; J gene: TRBJ1-6; CDR3 length: 14; D gene: NA; V gene: TRBV4-1; CDR3 DNA: TGCGCCAGCAGCCAAGAGTGGGGGGGTTCTCCCCTCCACTTT; CDR3 protein: CASSQEWGGSPLHF
clone size: many; J gene: TRBJ1-1; CDR3 length: 15; D gene: TRBD1; V gene: TRBV2; CDR3 DNA: TGTGCCAGCGAGGGCGGGAAGACAGGGAAGACTGAAGCTTTCTTT; CDR3 protein: CASEGGKTGKTEAFF
clone size: NA; J gene: TRBJ2-1; CDR3 length: 16; D gene: NA; V gene: TRBV5-4; CDR3 DNA: TGTGCCAGCAGCTTGGCCCCTGGGAGCTCCTACAATGAGCAGTTCTTC; CDR3 protein: CASSLAPGSSYNEQFF
clone size: few; J gene: TRBJ2-2; CDR3 length: 17; D gene: TRBD2; V gene: TRBV6-2/TRBV6-3; CDR3 DNA: TGTGCCAGCAGTTACCCTAGCGGGATGGTGGGGACCGGGGAGCTGTTTTTT; CDR3 protein: CASSYPSGMVGTGELFF
clone size: NA; J gene: TRBJ2-7; CDR3 length: 18; D gene: NA; V gene: TRBV6-1; CDR3 DNA: TGTGCCAGCAGTGAACGGGCGCGGTGGGGACAACAATACTACGAGCAGTACTTC; CDR3 protein: CASSERARWGQQYYEQYF
clone size: few; J gene: TRBJ2-1; CDR3 length: 15; D gene: TRBD1; V gene: TRBV7-8; CDR3 DNA: TGTGCCAGCAGCTTACGGGACAGGAGGTACAATGAGCAGTTCTTC; CDR3 protein: CASSLRDRRYNEQFF
clone size: NA; J gene: TRBJ2-7; CDR3 length: 15; D gene: TRBD2; V gene: TRBV11-2; CDR3 DNA: TGTGCCAGCAGCTCCCCGATTGAGCGGGAGAACGAGCAGTACTTC; CDR3 protein: CASSSPIERENEQYF
clone size: few; J gene: TRBJ1-2; CDR3 length: 14; D gene: NA; V gene: TRBV20-1; CDR3 DNA: TGCAGTGTAGTCCTAGACGGGGCTAACTATGGCTACACCTTC; CDR3 protein: CSVVLDGANYGYTF
clone size: NA; J gene: TRBJ2-7; CDR3 length: 16; D gene: TRBD1; V gene: TRBV7-9; CDR3 DNA: TGTGCCAGCAGCCCTTCCGGGACAGGGAGATCCTACGAGCAGTACTTC; CDR3 protein: CASSPSGTGRSYEQYF
clone size: few; J gene: TRBJ1-1; CDR3 length: 14; D gene: NA; V gene: TRBV4-1; CDR3 DNA: TGCGCCAGCAGCCAAGTGTCCAGGGGAGCTGAAGCTTTCTTT; CDR3 protein: CASSQVSRGAEAFF
clone size: few; J gene: TRBJ2-7; CDR3 length: 12; D gene: TRBD2; V gene: TRBV10-3; CDR3 DNA: TGTGCCATCAGAAGCGGGAGTGGCGAGCAGTACTTC; CDR3 protein: CAIRSGSGEQYF
clone size: few; J gene: TRBJ2-3; CDR3 length: 17; D gene: TRBD2; V gene: TRBV6-1; CDR3 DNA: TGTGCCAGCAGTGAAGCGCGAGGCGGGGGGCCCACAGATACGCAGTATTTT; CDR3 protein: CASSEARGGGPTDTQYF
clone size: few; J gene: TRBJ2-7; CDR3 length: 17; D gene: TRBD1; V gene: TRBV11-2; CDR3 DNA: TGTGCCAGCAGCTTAGATCGCCCGACAGGGGCCGGTTACGAGCAGTACTTC; CDR3 protein: CASSLDRPTGAGYEQYF
clone size: few; J gene: TRBJ2-7; CDR3 length: 16; D gene: NA; V gene: TRBV12-3/TRBV12-4; CDR3 DNA: TGTGCCAGCAGTTTAGCGATGGGGCAGGCAAAATACGAGCAGTACTTC; CDR3 protein: CASSLAMGQAKYEQYF
clone size: NA; J gene: TRBJ2-7; CDR3 length: 15; D gene: TRBD1; V gene: TRBV3-1; CDR3 DNA: TGTGCCAGCAGCCAAGGACAGGGGGCAATCTACGAGCAGTACTTC; CDR3 protein: CASSQGQGAIYEQYF
clone size: many; J gene: TRBJ2-1; CDR3 length: 12; D gene: NA; V gene: TRBV9; CDR3 DNA: TGTGCCAGCAGTCCTGACTACAATGAGCAGTTCTTC; CDR3 protein: CASSPDYNEQFF
clone size: NA; J gene: TRBJ2-3; CDR3 length: 16; D gene: NA; V gene: TRBV9; CDR3 DNA: TGTGCCAGCAGCGTAGAGGGAGGCCGGATCACAGATACGCAGTATTTT; CDR3 protein: CASSVEGGRITDTQYF
clone size: NA; J gene: TRBJ2-4; CDR3 length: 15; D gene: TRBD1; V gene: TRBV6-1; CDR3 DNA: TGTGCCAGCAGTGAAGGGACAGGGGTTGGGTACATTCAGTACTTC; CDR3 protein: CASSEGTGVGYIQYF
clone size: NA; J gene: TRBJ2-7; CDR3 length: 15; D gene: TRBD2; V gene: TRBV29-1; CDR3 DNA: TGCAGCGTTGCCCGCTGGCGGGAGGCCTCCTACGAGCAGTACTTC; CDR3 protein: CSVARWREASYEQYF
clone size: few; J gene: TRBJ2-7; CDR3 length: 15; D gene: TRBD1; V gene: TRBV4-1; CDR3 DNA: TGCGCCAGCAGCCTCAGACAGGGGTTCTCCTACGAGCAGTACTTC; CDR3 protein: CASSLRQGFSYEQYF
clone size: NA; J gene: TRBJ2-7; CDR3 length: 14; D gene: NA; V gene: TRBV3-1; CDR3 DNA: TGTGCCAGCAGCCAACCGGACTACTCCTACGAGCAGTACTTC; CDR3 protein: CASSQPDYSYEQYF
clone size: NA; J gene: TRBJ2-3; CDR3 length: 14; D gene: NA; V gene: TRBV6-5; CDR3 DNA: TGTGCCAGCAGTTACCCTTCGGGTACAGATACGCAGTATTTT; CDR3 protein: CASSYPSGTDTQYF
clone size: few; J gene: TRBJ1-5; CDR3 length: 14; D gene: NA; V gene: TRBV7-9; CDR3 DNA: TGTGCCAGCAGCCCCGAGGCCCTAAATCAGCCCCAGCATTTT; CDR3 protein: CASSPEALNQPQHF
clone size: many; J gene: TRBJ2-1; CDR3 length: 17; D gene: TRBD1; V gene: TRBV12-3/TRBV12-4; CDR3 DNA: TGTGCCAGCAGTTCCGAACCGGGACAGGACGGGTCCAGGACAAGGTTCTTC; CDR3 protein: CASSSEPGQDGSRTRFF
clone size: few; J gene: TRBJ1-2; CDR3 length: 14; D gene: NA; V gene: TRBV27; CDR3 DNA: TGTGCCAGCAGTCCACAGGATTATACGGATGGCTACACCTTC; CDR3 protein: CASSPQDYTDGYTF
clone size: NA; J gene: TRBJ2-1; CDR3 length: 11; D gene: NA; V gene: TRBV5-6; CDR3 DNA: TGTGCCAGCAGCTGGACCAGTGAGCAGTTCTTC; CDR3 protein: CASSWTSEQFF
clone size: NA; J gene: TRBJ1-5; CDR3 length: 13; D gene: NA; V gene: TRBV6-6; CDR3 DNA: TGTGCCAGCACGCCGGTGAGCAATCAGCCCCAGCATTTT; CDR3 protein: CASTPVSNQPQHF
clone size: NA; J gene: TRBJ2-2; CDR3 length: 14; D gene: NA; V gene: TRBV27; CDR3 DNA: TGTGCCAGCAGTCGTTTTCCGAACACCGGGGAGCTGTTTTTT; CDR3 protein: CASSRFPNTGELFF
clone size: few; J gene: TRBJ2-6; CDR3 length: 15; D gene: NA; V gene: TRBV7-2; CDR3 DNA: TGTGCCAGCAGCCCGGACCCTTCTGGGGCCAACGTCCTGACTTTC; CDR3 protein: CASSPDPSGANVLTF
clone size: NA; J gene: TRBJ1-2; CDR3 length: 16; D gene: NA; V gene: TRBV7-9; CDR3 DNA: TGTGCCAGCAGCCACCGCGGCAGCCCTAAGGAGTATGGCTACACCTTC; CDR3 protein: CASSHRGSPKEYGYTF
clone size: NA; J gene: TRBJ2-4; CDR3 length: 13; D gene: NA; V gene: TRBV6-5; CDR3 DNA: TGTGCCAGCAGTTACTCTCAGGGGAACATTCAGTACTTC; CDR3 protein: CASSYSQGNIQYF